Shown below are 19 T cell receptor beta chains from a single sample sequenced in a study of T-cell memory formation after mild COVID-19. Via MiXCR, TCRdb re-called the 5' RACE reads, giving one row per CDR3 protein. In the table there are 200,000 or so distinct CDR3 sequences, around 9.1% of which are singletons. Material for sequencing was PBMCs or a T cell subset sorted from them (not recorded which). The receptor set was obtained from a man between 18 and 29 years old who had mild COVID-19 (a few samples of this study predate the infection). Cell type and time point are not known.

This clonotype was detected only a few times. This CDR3 reads CSVWGRLNTEAFF. The CDR3 DNA is TGCAGCGTGTGGGGCAGATTGAACACTGAAGCTTTCTTT. The gene calls are TRBV29-1 and TRBJ1-1, with a tentative D call TRBD1 (5 bases). The CDR3 consists of 13 residues. Germline V gene data show CDR1 as SQVTM and CDR2 as ANQGSEA. Trimming took off 6 bases at V and 0 bases at J, with 11 bases between the two ends.

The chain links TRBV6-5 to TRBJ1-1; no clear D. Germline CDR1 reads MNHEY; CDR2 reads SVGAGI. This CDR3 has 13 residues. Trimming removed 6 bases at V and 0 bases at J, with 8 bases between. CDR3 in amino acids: CASSGTLNTEAFF. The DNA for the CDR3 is TGTGCCAGCAGCGGAACATTGAACACTGAAGCTTTCTTT.

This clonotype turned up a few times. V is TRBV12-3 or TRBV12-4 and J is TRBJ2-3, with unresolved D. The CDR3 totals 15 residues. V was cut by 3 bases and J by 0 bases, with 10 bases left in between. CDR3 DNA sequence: TGTGCCAGCAGTTTCGAAGGGCTCAGCACAGATACGCAGTATTTT. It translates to CASSFEGLSTDTQYF.

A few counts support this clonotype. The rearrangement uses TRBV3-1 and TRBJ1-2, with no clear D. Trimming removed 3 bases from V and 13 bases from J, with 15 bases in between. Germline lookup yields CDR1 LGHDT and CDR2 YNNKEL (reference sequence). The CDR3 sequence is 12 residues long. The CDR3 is CASSQNGELGTF. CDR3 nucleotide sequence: TGTGCCAGCAGCCAGAACGGGGAACTGGGCACCTTC. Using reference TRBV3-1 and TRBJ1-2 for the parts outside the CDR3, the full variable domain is DTAVSQTPKYLVTQMGNDKSIKCEQNLGHDTMYWYKQDSKKFLKIMFSYNNKELIINETVPNRFSPKSPDKAHLNLHINSLELGDSAVYFCASSQNGELGTFGSGTRLTVV.

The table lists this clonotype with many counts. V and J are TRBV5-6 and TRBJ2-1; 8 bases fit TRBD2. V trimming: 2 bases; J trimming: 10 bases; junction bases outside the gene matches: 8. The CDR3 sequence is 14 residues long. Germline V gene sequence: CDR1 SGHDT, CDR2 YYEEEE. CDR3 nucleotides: TGTGCCAGCAGCTTTATTAGCGGGGCCCTCGAGCAGTTCTTC. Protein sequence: CASSFISGALEQFF.

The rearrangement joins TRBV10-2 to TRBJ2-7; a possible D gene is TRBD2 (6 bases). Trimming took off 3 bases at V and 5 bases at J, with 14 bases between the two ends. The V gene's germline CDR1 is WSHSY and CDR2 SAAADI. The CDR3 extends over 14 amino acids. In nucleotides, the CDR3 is TGCGCCAGCAGTGAAAACGGGGGTGGCAACGAGCAGTACTTC. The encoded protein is CASSENGGGNEQYF.

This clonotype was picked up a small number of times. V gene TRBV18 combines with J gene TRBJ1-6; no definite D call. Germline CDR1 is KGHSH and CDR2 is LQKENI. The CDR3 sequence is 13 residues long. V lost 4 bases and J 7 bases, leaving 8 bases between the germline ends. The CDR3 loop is CASSLDKNSPLHF. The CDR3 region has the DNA TGTGCCAGCTCACTTGACAAGAATTCACCCCTCCACTTT.

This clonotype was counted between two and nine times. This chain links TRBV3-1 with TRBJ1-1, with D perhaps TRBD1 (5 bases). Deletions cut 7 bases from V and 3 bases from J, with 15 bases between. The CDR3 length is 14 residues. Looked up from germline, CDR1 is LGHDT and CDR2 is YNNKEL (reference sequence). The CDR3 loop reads CASTGDPGDTEAFF. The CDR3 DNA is TGTGCCAGCACGGGGGACCCCGGGGACACTGAAGCTTTCTTT.

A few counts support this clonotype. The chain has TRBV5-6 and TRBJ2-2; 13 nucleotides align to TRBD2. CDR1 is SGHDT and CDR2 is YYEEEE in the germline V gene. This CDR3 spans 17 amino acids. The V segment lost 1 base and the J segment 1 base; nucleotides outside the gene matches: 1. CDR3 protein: CASSLRLAGGNTGELFF. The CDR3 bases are TGTGCCAGCAGCTTGCGACTAGCGGGGGGGAACACCGGGGAGCTGTTTTTT.

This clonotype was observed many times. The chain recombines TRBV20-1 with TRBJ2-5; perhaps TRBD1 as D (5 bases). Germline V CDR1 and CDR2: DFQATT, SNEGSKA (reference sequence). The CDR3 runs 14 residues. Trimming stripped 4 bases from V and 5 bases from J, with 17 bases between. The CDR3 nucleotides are TGCAGTGCTACAAGGGGCCATATCCTGGAGACCCAGTACTTC. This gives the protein CSATRGHILETQYF.

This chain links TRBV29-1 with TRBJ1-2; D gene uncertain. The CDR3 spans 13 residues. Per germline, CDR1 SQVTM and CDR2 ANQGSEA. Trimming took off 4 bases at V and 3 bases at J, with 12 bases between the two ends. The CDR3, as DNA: TGCAGCGTTGGTGAGGGAGCGGACTATGGCTACACCTTC. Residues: CSVGEGADYGYTF.

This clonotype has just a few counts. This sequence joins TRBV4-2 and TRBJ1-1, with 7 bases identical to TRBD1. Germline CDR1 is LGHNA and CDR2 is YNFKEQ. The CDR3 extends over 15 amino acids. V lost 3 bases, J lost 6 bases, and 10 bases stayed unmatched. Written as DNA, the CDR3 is TGTGCCAGCAGCCATGACCGACAGGGTTCGCCTGAAGCTTTCTTT. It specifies CASSHDRQGSPEAFF.

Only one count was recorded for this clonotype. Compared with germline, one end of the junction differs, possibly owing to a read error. The CDR3: CASRQGPGGFYEQYF. The CDR3 nucleotides read TGTGCCAGCAGGCAAGGACCGGGCGGATTCTACGAGCAGTACTTC. V gene TRBV3-1 combines with J gene TRBJ2-7; no reliable D call. Germline lookup yields CDR1 LGHDT and CDR2 YNNKEL (reference sequence). The CDR3 length is 15 residues.

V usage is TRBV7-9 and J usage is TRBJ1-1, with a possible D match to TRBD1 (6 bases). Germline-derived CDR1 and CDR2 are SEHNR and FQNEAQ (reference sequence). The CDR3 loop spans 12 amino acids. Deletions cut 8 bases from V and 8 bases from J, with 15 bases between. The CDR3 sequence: CASARGEGEAFF. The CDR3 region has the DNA TGTGCCAGCGCCAGGGGAGAGGGAGAAGCTTTCTTT.

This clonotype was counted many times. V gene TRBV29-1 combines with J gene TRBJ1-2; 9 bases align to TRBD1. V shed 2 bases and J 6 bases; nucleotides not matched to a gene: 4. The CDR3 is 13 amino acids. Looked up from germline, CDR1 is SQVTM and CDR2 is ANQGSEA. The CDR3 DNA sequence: TGCAGCGTTGAACGGACAGGGGAGGATGGCTACACCTTC. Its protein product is CSVERTGEDGYTF.

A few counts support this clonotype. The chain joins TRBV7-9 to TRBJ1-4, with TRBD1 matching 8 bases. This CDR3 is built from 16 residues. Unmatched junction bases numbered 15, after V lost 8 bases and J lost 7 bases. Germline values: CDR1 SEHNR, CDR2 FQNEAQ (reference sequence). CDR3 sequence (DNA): TGTGCCAGCCGGGAAGGAACAGGGGGATTTGGTGAAAAACTGTTTTTT. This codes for CASREGTGGFGEKLFF.

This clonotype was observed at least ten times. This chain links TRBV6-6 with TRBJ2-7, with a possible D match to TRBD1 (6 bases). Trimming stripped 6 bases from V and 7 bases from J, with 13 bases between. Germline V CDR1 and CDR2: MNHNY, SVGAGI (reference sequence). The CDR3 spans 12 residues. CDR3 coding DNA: TGTGCCAGCAGCATACAGGGAGCAGAGCAGTACGTC. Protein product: CASSIQGAEQYV.

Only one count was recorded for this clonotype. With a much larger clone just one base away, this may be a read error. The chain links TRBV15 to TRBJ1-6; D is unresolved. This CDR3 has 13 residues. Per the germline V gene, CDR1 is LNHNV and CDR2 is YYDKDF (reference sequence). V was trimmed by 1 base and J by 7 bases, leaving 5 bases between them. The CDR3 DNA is TGTGCCACCAGCAGAGTTGTGAATTCACCCCTCCACTTT. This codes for CATSRVVNSPLHF.

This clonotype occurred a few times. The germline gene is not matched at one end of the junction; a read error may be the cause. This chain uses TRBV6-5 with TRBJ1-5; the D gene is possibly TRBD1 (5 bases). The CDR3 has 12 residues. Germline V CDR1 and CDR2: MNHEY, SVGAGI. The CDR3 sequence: CASRIPGRPLYF. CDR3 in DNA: TGTGCCAGCAGAATCCCGGGACGGCCTTTATATTTT.